This TCR beta chain was found in a study of shared clonotypes between healthy human individuals. The germline V gene has CDR1 SEHNR and CDR2 FQNEAQ (reference sequence). CDR3 size: 16 residues. V lost 5 bases and J 2 bases, leaving 15 bases between the germline ends. Sequencing used immunoSEQ multiplex PCR; TCRdb keeps in-frame clones, though not all of them. The sample shows about 820,000 clones, more than 85% of them seen only once. Selected positively for CCR7 and CD45RO-negative, naive CD8 cells excluded terminally differentiated effector memory CD45RA+ cells. The rearrangement links TRBV7-9 to TRBJ1-4, with D maybe TRBD1 (6 bases). This TCR was sampled from a man aged 25 to 45 in good health. The sample taken for sequencing was naive CD8+ T cells sorted from blood. The CDR3 sequence is CASSPLAGVTNEKLFF. The CDR3 bases are TGTGCCAGCAGCCCCCTCGCAGGGGTCACTAATGAAAAACTGTTTTTT.